The 32 T cell receptor beta chains in this list originate from one sample, sequenced in a study of cytomegalovirus exposure and HLA in healthy donors (dated by TCRdb to between 2016 and 2019). The method behind the library was the immunoSEQ multiplex PCR assay. For the multiplex PCR, a mixture combining 60 forward primers for TCR Vbeta segments and 13 reverse primers for TCR Jbeta segments was used. TCRdb carries this immuneACCESS record with in-frame sequences only. Its versions omit some clonotypes, under half of them owing to an unresolved V gene in the studies checked, with the rest unexplained. The sample table holds about 120,000 clones, of which roughly four fifths were seen once. About 1.8% of the sample comes from the top ten. The sample consisted of PBMCs. These receptors originate from a man aged 40-49 years in good health and CMV-seronegative.

The genes are TRBV7-2 and TRBJ2-7; TRBD1 matches at 10 bases. J lost 6 bases, V lost 4 bases, and 9 bases had no gene match. Germline V CDR1 and CDR2: SGHTA, FQGNSA. This CDR3 is built from 15 residues. The CDR3 region has the DNA TGTGCCAGCAGCTCCGCCGGGACAGGGGAACGCGAGCAGTACTTC. Translation gives CASSSAGTGEREQYF.

This chain joins TRBV10-1 and TRBJ1-4; D not certain. The CDR3 runs to 16 residues. Trimming took 8 bases from V and 8 from J, leaving 24 bases between them. CDR1 and CDR2 (germline): WNHNN, SYGVQD (reference sequence). CDR3 nucleotide sequence: TGCGCCAGCGAACGACGGAGGACGGGGTTTTTAGAAAAACTGTTTTTT. Amino acid sequence: CASERRRTGFLEKLFF.

J is TRBJ2-5 and V is TRBV27; D is possibly TRBD1 (6 bases). Germline CDR1 MNHEY, CDR2 SMNVEV (reference sequence). V was cut by 5 bases and J by 5 bases, with 15 bases left in between. This CDR3 is built from 14 residues. The CDR3 sequence: CASSPTGWGETQYF. The CDR3 nucleotides are TGTGCCAGCAGTCCGACAGGATGGGGGGAGACCCAGTACTTC.

The genes are TRBV7-8 and TRBJ2-7, with TRBD1 matching over 7 bases. CDR3 size: 15 residues. In germline, CDR1 is SGHVS, CDR2 FQNEAQ. V was clipped by 2 bases and J by 3 bases; unmatched bases: 7. CDR3: CASSLNTGVFYEQYF. CDR3 bases: TGTGCCAGCAGCTTAAATACAGGGGTATTCTACGAGCAGTACTTC.

The genes are TRBV28 and TRBJ1-1; 9 bases are a match to TRBD1. The V segment lost 10 bases and the J segment 1 base; nucleotides outside the gene matches: 10. CDR3 size: 15 residues. Germline loops: CDR1 MDHEN, CDR2 SYDVKM. The CDR3 is CATRPPGQGNTEAFF. DNA of the CDR3: TGTGCCACCAGACCCCCGGGACAGGGGAACACTGAAGCTTTCTTT.

The V gene is TRBV5-1, the J gene TRBJ2-2; TRBD2 matches 10 bases. Germline-derived CDR1 and CDR2 are SGHRS and YFSETQ. V dropped 4 bases and J dropped 3; count of bases not matched to a gene: 3. The CDR3 length is 15 residues. DNA for the CDR3: TGCGCCAGCAGCCCGAGCGGGAGGGACACCGGGGAGCTGTTTTTT. Residues: CASSPSGRDTGELFF.

As for this clone: This sample includes further DNA sequences coding for the same CDR3. The chain has TRBV7-2 and TRBJ1-1; TRBD1 matches 7 bases. Germline CDR1 SGHTA, CDR2 FQGNSA. Losses at the gene ends were 4 bases for V and 4 bases for J; bases not matched to a gene: 6. This CDR3 has 14 amino acids. In DNA, the CDR3 is TGTGCCAGCAGCTCTCGACAGGGTGGCACTGAAGCTTTCTTT. Protein sequence: CASSSRQGGTEAFF.

The rearrangement links TRBV2 to TRBJ1-1; 10 bases align to TRBD1. The trim removed 6 bases at V and 3 bases at J, leaving 10 bases unmatched. The CDR3 loop spans 16 amino acids. Germline values: CDR1 SNHLY, CDR2 FYNNEI. CDR3 nucleotide sequence: TGTGCCAGCAGCAGGTATCGCGGGACAGGGGACACTGAAGCTTTCTTT. Encoded protein: CASSRYRGTGDTEAFF.

This chain links TRBV19 with TRBJ2-5; 9 bases align to TRBD2. Trimming removed 5 bases from V and 1 base from J; junction bases left unmatched: 5. Germline lookup yields CDR1 LNHDA and CDR2 SQIVND (reference sequence). The CDR3 loop spans 15 amino acids. The CDR3 DNA reads as TGTGCCAGTAGTCAACCGACTAGCGGCCAAGAGACCCAGTACTTC. Its protein is CASSQPTSGQETQYF. Filled out from reference TRBV19 and TRBJ2-5, the complete variable domain reads DGGITQSPKYLFRKEGQNVTLSCEQNLNHDAMYWYRQDPGQGLRLIYYSQIVNDFQKGDIAEGYSVSREKKESFPLTVTSAQKNPTAFYLCASSQPTSGQETQYFGPGTRLLVL.

The V and J genes are TRBV5-7 and TRBJ1-2; no firm D call. TRBV5-7 is sorted into the ORF group, with uncertain function. This CDR3 has 17 amino acids. V was pared by 0 bases and J by 3 bases, with 18 bases between. DNA of the CDR3: TGTGCCAGCAGCTTGGGAAGGAAGGTCCCCGGGGACTATGGCTACACCTTC. Translated: CASSLGRKVPGDYGYTF.

The gene calls are TRBV7-2 and TRBJ2-1; 8 bases are shared with TRBD1. The CDR3 sequence is 14 residues long. V shed 5 bases and J 6 bases; nucleotides not matched to a gene: 6. The germline gives CDR1 SGHTA, CDR2 FQGNSA. In nucleotides, the CDR3 is TGTGCCAGCAGCACCCGGACAGGGAGCAATGAGCAGTTCTTC. Translating gives CASSTRTGSNEQFF.

This chain uses TRBV5-1 with TRBJ2-3; tentatively, D is TRBD2 (5 bases). This CDR3 is 14 amino acids long. With 0 bases removed from V and 1 base from J, the gap between germline ends came to 6 bases. The germline gives CDR1 SGHRS, CDR2 YFSETQ. CDR3 nucleotides: TGCGCCAGCAGCTTGGGTAGCGGCACAGATACGCAGTATTTT. Protein product: CASSLGSGTDTQYF.

V and J are TRBV6-4 and TRBJ2-1; D is uncertain. Germline V gene sequence: CDR1 MRHNA, CDR2 SNTAGT. There are 15 residues in the CDR3. The V gene lost 2 bases and the J gene lost 6 bases, with 14 bases spanning the gap. The DNA of the CDR3 is TGTGCCAGCAGTGACCTGGCCAAAGATCTCAATGAGCAGTTCTTC. It is translated as CASSDLAKDLNEQFF.

The chain recombines TRBV10-3 with TRBJ2-1; TRBD2 matches at 9 bases. The ends lost 8 bases at V and 0 bases at J; junction bases unmatched: 26. This CDR3 region has 22 residues. From germline, CDR1 is ENHRY and CDR2 SYGVKD. The CDR3 region has the DNA TGTGCCATCCAGCCGAAATCCGTTGTAAAGGGGCGGGGGGGGTACTCCTACAATGAGCAGTTCTTC. It codes for CAIQPKSVVKGRGGYSYNEQFF.

This clone was recorded once. The rearrangement links TRBV7-9 to TRBJ1-1; D remains unclear. Trimming pared 5 bases from V and 0 bases from J, leaving 13 bases between. Germline values: CDR1 SEHNR, CDR2 FQNEAQ (reference sequence). This CDR3 has 15 amino acids. The CDR3 sequence: CASSPYGEVNTEAFF. The DNA of the CDR3 is TGTGCCAGCAGCCCTTACGGGGAGGTGAACACTGAAGCTTTCTTT.

This clone was picked up a small number of times. The chain links TRBV19 to TRBJ2-7, with D possibly matching TRBD1 (5 bases). V was shortened by 6 bases and J by 3 bases, with 9 bases between the two germline ends. Looked up from germline, CDR1 is LNHDA and CDR2 is SQIVND (reference sequence). This CDR3 region has 12 residues. The CDR3 DNA follows: TGTGCCAGTAGCGCAGGGTTCTACGAGCAGTACTTC. This encodes CASSAGFYEQYF.

CDR3 sequence (DNA): TGCGCCAGCAGCCAAGATGGCGGGGGGTACACCGGGGAGCTGTTTTTT. As protein: CASSQDGGGYTGELFF. The chain links TRBV4-3 to TRBJ2-2, with 8 nucleotides matching TRBD2. With V trimmed by 0 bases and J by 3 bases, 3 bases remained unmatched. The CDR3 has 16 amino acids. CDR1 LGHNA and CDR2 YSLEER come from the germline V gene.

The chain combines TRBV13 with TRBJ1-2, with a possible D match to TRBD1 (6 bases). V lost 3 bases and J 4 bases, leaving 15 bases between the germline ends. The germline CDR1 and CDR2 sequences are PRHDT and FYEKMQ (reference sequence). The CDR3 has 15 residues. The CDR3 is CASSFNRVSSYGYTF. The CDR3, as DNA: TGTGCCAGCAGCTTCAACAGGGTGAGCTCCTATGGCTACACCTTC.

The chain has TRBV7-9 and TRBJ2-1; 11 bases line up with TRBD2. The junction had 11 bases not matched to a gene; V was cut back by 5 bases and J by 5 bases. In germline, CDR1 is SEHNR, CDR2 FQNEAQ (reference sequence). This CDR3 is built from 17 residues. The CDR3 nucleotides read TGTGCCAGCAGCCTAACCCAGGGACTAGCGGTTCACAATGAGCAGTTCTTC. This translates into CASSLTQGLAVHNEQFF.

This chain uses TRBV14 with TRBJ2-5, with D possibly TRBD2 on 6 matching bases. The CDR3 length is 16 residues. Germline assignment: CDR1 SGHDN and CDR2 FVKESK. V was cut by 0 bases and J by 5 bases, with 16 bases left in between. The CDR3 protein is CASSQDSGVTGETQYF. For the CDR3, the DNA is TGTGCCAGCAGCCAAGATTCGGGGGTGACGGGGGAGACCCAGTACTTC.

About this clone: Sequence at one end of the junction differs from germline and may be a read error. This chain joins TRBV6-6 and TRBJ2-7, with a tentative D call TRBD1 (6 bases). This CDR3 has 12 amino acids. CDR1 is MNHNY and CDR2 is SVGAGI in the germline V gene (reference sequence). This chain's CDR3 is CASSYGDTFPHF. CDR3 bases: TGTGCCAGCAGTTATGGGGACACCTTCCCCCACTTC.

The rearrangement uses TRBV7-8 and TRBJ1-2, with TRBD1 as a possible D gene (5 bases). The CDR3 has 15 residues. V gave up 5 bases and J gave up 1 base, with 14 bases separating them. Germline values: CDR1 SGHVS, CDR2 FQNEAQ. The CDR3: CASSPLLGGNYGYTF. The CDR3 bases are TGTGCCAGCAGCCCCCTCCTCGGGGGTAACTATGGCTACACCTTC.

Worth noting for this clone: Additional DNA sequences in this sample encode the identical CDR3. The chain recombines TRBV7-6 with TRBJ2-3; 12 nucleotides align to TRBD2. CDR1 is SGHVS and CDR2 is FNYEAQ in the germline V gene. CDR3 size: 16 residues. V lost 6 bases, J lost 0 bases, and 4 bases stayed unmatched. The CDR3 here is CASSPLAGGSTDTQYF. Written as DNA, the CDR3 is TGTGCCAGCAGTCCCCTAGCGGGGGGGAGCACAGATACGCAGTATTTT. The variable domain in full, with the rest retrieved from reference TRBV7-6 and TRBJ2-3, is GAGVSQSPRYKVTKRGQDVALRCDPISGHVSLYWYRQALGQGPEFLTYFNYEAQQDKSGLPNDRFSAERPEGSISTLTIQRTEQRDSAMYRCASSPLAGGSTDTQYFGPGTRLTVL.

The chain joins TRBV6-5 to TRBJ2-7; 13 nucleotides align to TRBD2. The J segment lost 0 bases and the V segment lost 6 bases, leaving 2 bases of the junction unmatched. The CDR3 loop spans 15 amino acids. Germline V gene data show CDR1 as MNHEY and CDR2 as SVGAGI. The CDR3 DNA sequence: TGTGCCAGCAGACTAGCGGGAGGGACCTCCTACGAGCAGTACTTC. It encodes CASRLAGGTSYEQYF.

V is TRBV7-2 and J is TRBJ1-1, with TRBD1 as a possible D gene (5 bases). Germline lookup yields CDR1 SGHTA and CDR2 FQGNSA. V shed 3 bases and J shed 1 base, with 9 bases lying between them. This CDR3 region has 14 residues. CDR3 bases: TGTGCCAGCAGCTTTTTGCAGGGGAACACTGAAGCTTTCTTT. Encoded protein: CASSFLQGNTEAFF.

The V and J genes are TRBV7-8 and TRBJ2-5, with 12 bases identical to TRBD1. TRBJ2-7 matches the DNA end more closely, so the J call is doubtful. This CDR3 region has 16 residues. Germline CDR1 SGHVS, CDR2 FQNEAQ. The CDR3 DNA is TGTGCCAGCAGCATCGCCGGGACAGGGGGCATCGACGAGCAGTACTTC. Its protein is CASSIAGTGGIDEQYF.

V is TRBV7-9 and J is TRBJ1-1, with TRBD1 matching over 10 bases. CDR3 length: 15 residues. From germline, CDR1 is SEHNR and CDR2 FQNEAQ (reference sequence). J was trimmed by 2 bases and V by 5 bases; bases with no gene match: 5. This CDR3 reads CASSLTGGRNTEAFF. CDR3 nucleotide sequence: TGTGCCAGCAGCCTGACAGGGGGCCGTAACACTGAAGCTTTCTTT.

This clone was seen a single time. The rearrangement uses TRBV19 and TRBJ2-3, with 11 bases fitting TRBD1. The CDR3 length is 19 residues. Trimming cost V 5 bases and J 0 bases; bases outside gene matches: 13. In germline, CDR1 is LNHDA, CDR2 SQIVND (reference sequence). CDR3 coding DNA: TGTGCCAGTAGTTCCCGGACAGGGGGCTTGGAGATTAGCACAGATACGCAGTATTTT. Amino acid sequence: CASSSRTGGLEISTDTQYF. Together with reference TRBV19 and TRBJ2-3, the CDR3 gives the full variable domain: DGGITQSPKYLFRKEGQNVTLSCEQNLNHDAMYWYRQDPGQGLRLIYYSQIVNDFQKGDIAEGYSVSREKKESFPLTVTSAQKNPTAFYLCASSSRTGGLEISTDTQYFGPGTRLTVL.

The chain uses TRBV9 and TRBJ2-3, with 10 nucleotides matching TRBD2. After removal of 4 bases from V and 2 bases from J, the junction contained 7 bases not matched to a gene. CDR1 is SGDLS and CDR2 is YYNGEE in the germline V gene. The CDR3 is made up of 16 amino acids. CDR3: CASSKQAGGPTDTQYF. In DNA, the CDR3 is TGTGCCAGCAGCAAACAAGCGGGAGGGCCCACAGATACGCAGTATTTT.

This clone has only a few counts. This chain connects TRBV7-2 to TRBJ2-3; 10 bases are shared with TRBD2. V dropped 6 bases and J dropped 4; count of bases not matched to a gene: 10. This CDR3 is built from 16 residues. Germline CDR1 reads SGHTA; CDR2 reads FQGNSA. CDR3 amino acids: CASRPLAGGASDTQYF. The CDR3, as DNA: TGTGCCAGCAGGCCCTTAGCGGGGGGAGCGTCAGATACGCAGTATTTT. The whole variable domain, remainder taken from reference TRBV7-2 and TRBJ2-3, is GAGVSQSPSNKVTEKGKDVELRCDPISGHTALYWYRQSLGQGLEFLIYFQGNSAPDKSGLPSDRFSAERTGGSVSTLTIQRTQQEDSAVYLCASRPLAGGASDTQYFGPGTRLTVL.

The chain has TRBV7-2 and TRBJ2-6, with 8 bases identical to TRBD1. The CDR3 runs to 17 residues. Losses at the gene ends were 3 bases for V and 2 bases for J; bases not matched to a gene: 6. CDR1 and CDR2 from the germline V gene are SGHTA and FQGNSA. CDR3 protein: CASSFGQGAPGANVLTF. The CDR3 region has the DNA TGTGCCAGCAGCTTTGGCCAGGGGGCGCCTGGGGCCAACGTCCTGACTTTC.

The chain carries TRBV19 and TRBJ1-1; TRBD1 matches at 11 bases. The CDR3 loop spans 15 amino acids. Germline CDR1 reads LNHDA; CDR2 reads SQIVND (reference sequence). The V segment lost 4 bases and the J segment 6 bases; nucleotides outside the gene matches: 7. CDR3 sequence reads: CASSKGQGAWSEAFF. The CDR3 bases are TGTGCCAGTAGTAAAGGACAGGGGGCTTGGTCTGAAGCTTTCTTT.